This TCR beta chain was identified in a study of OX40 agonist ivuxolimab in advanced cancers. General notes on the study: Ivuxolimab, which targeted the costimulatory receptor OX40 (CD134), was an agonistic, fully human IgG2 monoclonal antibody. Intravenous ivuxolimab was administered to patients every 2 weeks at six dose levels: 0.01, 0.1, 0.3, 1.5, 3 and 10 mg/kg. Among the approximately 50 dose-escalation patients, approximately 20 had hepatocellular carcinoma, approximately 15 melanoma, 9 renal cell carcinoma and 9 head and neck cancer. A male proportion of about 79% and a mean age of approximately 61 years, ranging from about 23 to 90, were recorded for the dose-escalation cohort. Prior anti-PD-1, anti-PD-L1 or anti-CTLA-4 therapy was permitted, and checkpoint inhibitors had been received by about 36% of dose-escalation patients. Three dose-escalation patients achieved partial responses, one with hepatocellular carcinoma and two with cutaneous melanoma. Peripheral TCRbeta sequencing aimed to test whether ivuxolimab altered TCR sequence diversity and caused clonal T-cell expansion. The paper describes the monotherapy dose-escalation part (N ≈ 52 patients) of the phase I trial of ivuxolimab.

This clone was seen once. Its antigen is still unknown. No base-level quality is on record; no much larger clone is a single base apart. For sequencing of the TCRbeta CDR3 region, genomic DNA was extracted from the sorted cells. TCRbeta CDR3 regions were sequenced using the immunoSEQ Assay. TCRdb stores this immuneACCESS table with in-frame sequences only. Part of the clones is absent; in the studies checked, under half of the shortfall reflects unresolved V genes, and no reason is known for the rest. Here the sample has tens of thousands of clones; over 75% occur a single time. 1% of the sample lies in the top ten. Patients with autoimmune disease history or receiving systemic immunosuppression were excluded from the trial. Peripheral blood for TCR sequencing was drawn from every dose cohort at baseline, at cycle 4 day 1 and at cycle 7 day 1. Samples came from an open-label, multicenter, first-in-human phase I dose-escalation trial of ivuxolimab. The trial enrolled adults with locally advanced or metastatic head and neck squamous cell, hepatocellular, melanoma or renal cell carcinoma. Before TCR sequencing, CD4+ T cells and CD8+ T cells from peripheral blood were sorted into separate populations.

Overall study outcomes, separate from this receptor: Low levels of normalized T-cell clonal expansion were also seen in some patients who did not respond. After ivuxolimab, expanded clones were on average more numerous among CD8+ T cells than among CD4+ T cells. At doses of 0.1 to 3.0 mg/kg, clonal expansion of both CD4+ and CD8+ T cells in blood was seen between baseline and week 6. The antigen specificity of the peripheral T cells that underwent clonal expansion was not determined. In the 0.1-3.0 mg/kg groups, partial responders were among the patients with the lowest normalized peripheral clonal expansion, particularly in CD8+ T cells.

The CDR3 sequence holds 12 residues, the cysteine and phenylalanine included. The kept DNA is CDR3 alone, 36 bases in frame from the first base. At the junction V is shortened by 5 bases and J by 4 bases, with 9 bases in between. The germline V gene (reference sequence) gives CDR1 as LNHDA and CDR2 as SQIVND. This sequence originates from an adult with an advanced solid tumor such as melanoma, head and neck, liver or kidney cancer. The chain links TRBV19 with TRBJ2-7; the D gene identity is not certain. The sample consisted of CD4+ or CD8+ T cells sorted from blood, taken in a trial of the OX40 agonist ivuxolimab. Here is the DNA: TGTGCCAGTAGTCTCTCCGGATACGAGCAGTACTTC. Translated, this is CASSLSGYEQYF.